This T cell receptor beta chain emerged from a study of PD-L1 blockade in urothelial cancer. Across the whole study: Prior chemotherapy ranged from 0 to 3 regimens per patient. Timepoints chosen for blood analysis were 3 weeks (second dose) and 6 weeks after treatment start.

Germline CDR1 and CDR2: SGHVS and FQNEAQ. CDR3 size: 16 residues. The trim removed 5 bases at V and 4 bases at J, leaving 5 bases unmatched. The patients' disease, urothelial carcinoma, was locally advanced or metastatic. Sample contribution per patient ranged from 1 to 8, covering pretreatment and on-treatment. The data were produced by immunoSEQ multiplex PCR, yet TCRdb's version contains in-frame clones alone and is incomplete. Found here are about 42,000 clones, 81% of them singletons; the top ten hold 2.7%. The sequence was collected from a man aged 65-85 years with urothelial cancer. The chain uses TRBV7-8 and TRBJ2-1; TRBD2 aligns across 13 bases. This specimen was PBMCs, taken around atezolizumab (anti-PD-L1) treatment. The CDR3 nucleotides are TGTGCCAGCAGCACTCCGGGACTAGCGGGGTACAATGAGCAGTTCTTC. It specifies CASSTPGLAGYNEQFF.